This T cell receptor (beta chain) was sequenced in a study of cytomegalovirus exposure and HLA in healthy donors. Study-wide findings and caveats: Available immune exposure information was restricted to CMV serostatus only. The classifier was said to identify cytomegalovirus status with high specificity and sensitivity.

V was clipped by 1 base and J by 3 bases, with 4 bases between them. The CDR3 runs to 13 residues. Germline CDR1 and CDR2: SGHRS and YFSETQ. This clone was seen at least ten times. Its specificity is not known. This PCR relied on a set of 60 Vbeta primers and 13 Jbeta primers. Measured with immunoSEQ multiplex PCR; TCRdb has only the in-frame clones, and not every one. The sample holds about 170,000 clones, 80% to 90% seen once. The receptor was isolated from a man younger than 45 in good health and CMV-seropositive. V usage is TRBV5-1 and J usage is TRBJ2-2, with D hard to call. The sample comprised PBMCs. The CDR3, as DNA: TGCGCCAGCAGCTTGCCGGACACCGGGGAGCTGTTTTTT. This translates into CASSLPDTGELFF.